Listed below are T cell receptor beta chains from one sample, sequenced in a study of CD8 T cells in Susac syndrome. Via MiXCR, TCRdb re-called the immunoSEQ multiplex PCR reads, giving one row per CDR3 protein. The sample includes 84,000 or so distinct CDR3 sequences, approximately 96% of them seen just once. Sequenced sample: CD8+ T cells from PBMCs. The receptors come from a human donor with Susac syndrome. Each CDR3 is given with its conserved first and last residue.

CDR3aa: CASSLGSREQYF; v_gene: TRBV7-9; j_gene: TRBJ2-7
CDR3aa: CASRVRIEGYTF; v_gene: TRBV2; j_gene: TRBJ1-2
CDR3aa: CASSQVIHTGELFF; v_gene: TRBV4-1; j_gene: TRBJ2-2
CDR3aa: CASSLGSRGTEAFF; v_gene: TRBV7-8; j_gene: TRBJ1-1
CDR3aa: CASSGGHSYEQYF; v_gene: TRBV9; j_gene: TRBJ2-7
CDR3aa: CASSIRGGNNEQFF; v_gene: TRBV14; j_gene: TRBJ2-1
CDR3aa: CSATRGLRDWHGFF; v_gene: TRBV20-1; j_gene: TRBJ2-1
CDR3aa: CASSELAGSGDTQYF; v_gene: TRBV6-1; j_gene: TRBJ2-3
CDR3aa: CASSMGGLTEAFF; v_gene: TRBV5-8; j_gene: TRBJ1-1
CDR3aa: CAWSFLSSYNEQFF; v_gene: TRBV30; j_gene: TRBJ2-1
CDR3aa: CASSAGVDTDTQYF; v_gene: TRBV4-1; j_gene: TRBJ2-3
CDR3aa: CASSSSGIYEQYF; v_gene: TRBV7-2; j_gene: TRBJ2-7
CDR3aa: CASSSRFAGRENTGELFF; v_gene: TRBV13; j_gene: TRBJ2-2
CDR3aa: CSAREGGRNAGANVLTF; v_gene: TRBV20-1; j_gene: TRBJ2-6
CDR3aa: CASSAPRTGSNYGYTF; v_gene: TRBV9; j_gene: TRBJ1-2
CDR3aa: CASSLALVGRPQHF; v_gene: TRBV12-3/TRBV12-4; j_gene: TRBJ1-5
CDR3aa: CASSQEWEAFF; v_gene: TRBV14; j_gene: TRBJ1-1
CDR3aa: CSVEAGGSYNEQFF; v_gene: TRBV29-1; j_gene: TRBJ2-1
CDR3aa: CATSDPSGRSETQYF; v_gene: TRBV15; j_gene: TRBJ2-5
CDR3aa: CSVPKAAGELFF; v_gene: TRBV29-1; j_gene: TRBJ2-2
CDR3aa: CASSYRTESYGYTF; v_gene: TRBV5-1; j_gene: TRBJ1-2
CDR3aa: CASRGHLYNEQFF; v_gene: TRBV7-2; j_gene: TRBJ2-1
CDR3aa: CSARGRMRGFIDTEAFF; v_gene: TRBV20-1; j_gene: TRBJ1-1
CDR3aa: CASSQGLAGGYEQYF; v_gene: TRBV3-1; j_gene: TRBJ2-7
CDR3aa: CASSAGGDMNTEAFF; v_gene: TRBV7-9; j_gene: TRBJ1-1
CDR3aa: CASGQGKGNEQFF; v_gene: TRBV19; j_gene: TRBJ2-1
CDR3aa: CASSPTSDSGFNEQFF; v_gene: TRBV7-8; j_gene: TRBJ2-1
CDR3aa: CASGQGNEQFF; v_gene: TRBV28; j_gene: TRBJ2-1
CDR3aa: CSVEGTGREKLFF; v_gene: TRBV29-1; j_gene: TRBJ1-4
CDR3aa: CASSRDRRSAKTQYF; v_gene: TRBV27; j_gene: TRBJ2-5
CDR3aa: CASSPRDMFSGANVLTF; v_gene: TRBV27; j_gene: TRBJ2-6
CDR3aa: CASSLGEHGELFF; v_gene: TRBV12-3/TRBV12-4; j_gene: TRBJ2-2
CDR3aa: CASSQDRLTNEQFF; v_gene: TRBV4-3; j_gene: TRBJ2-1
CDR3aa: CASSVEGSNEKLFF; v_gene: TRBV9; j_gene: TRBJ1-4
CDR3aa: CASSLWNSPLHF; v_gene: TRBV27; j_gene: TRBJ1-6
CDR3aa: CSARVSSRPNYGYTF; v_gene: TRBV20-1; j_gene: TRBJ1-2
CDR3aa: CSARDGPNEQFF; v_gene: TRBV20-1; j_gene: TRBJ2-1
CDR3aa: CSARDSPGQPSYEQYF; v_gene: TRBV20-1; j_gene: TRBJ2-7
CDR3aa: CSVVQDRYGYTF; v_gene: TRBV29-1; j_gene: TRBJ1-2
CDR3aa: CASTPTLGYTEAFF; v_gene: TRBV6-5; j_gene: TRBJ1-1
CDR3aa: CATHVDTEAFF; v_gene: TRBV27; j_gene: TRBJ1-1
CDR3aa: CASGLATGELFF; v_gene: TRBV12-5; j_gene: TRBJ2-2
CDR3aa: CSAREGQGPATNEKLFF; v_gene: TRBV20-1; j_gene: TRBJ1-4
CDR3aa: CASTFVGLVFRFF; v_gene: TRBV21-1; j_gene: TRBJ2-1
CDR3aa: CASSSPSPGGKILSYEQYF; v_gene: TRBV7-8; j_gene: TRBJ2-7
CDR3aa: CASSLGGAPEYYEQYF; v_gene: TRBV5-6; j_gene: TRBJ2-7
CDR3aa: CASSVSGYYGYTF; v_gene: TRBV9; j_gene: TRBJ1-2
CDR3aa: CASTGQAYEQYF; v_gene: TRBV2; j_gene: TRBJ2-7
CDR3aa: CASSPSDHEQYF; v_gene: TRBV5-1; j_gene: TRBJ2-7
CDR3aa: CASSRGTGHEKLFF; v_gene: TRBV5-1; j_gene: TRBJ1-4
CDR3aa: CASSLKVDYGETQYF; v_gene: TRBV7-3; j_gene: TRBJ2-5
CDR3aa: CASSRDTYNSPLHF; v_gene: TRBV7-2; j_gene: TRBJ1-6
CDR3aa: CASSPTGVGANVLTF; v_gene: TRBV25-1; j_gene: TRBJ2-6
CDR3aa: CASSQDLGSNEQYF; v_gene: TRBV4-3; j_gene: TRBJ2-7
CDR3aa: CASSSLYEQYF; v_gene: TRBV6-2/TRBV6-3; j_gene: TRBJ2-7
CDR3aa: CASSRRYQNIQYF; v_gene: TRBV14; j_gene: TRBJ2-4